This T cell receptor beta chain was sequenced in a study of blood T cell repertoires in COVID-19. Across the whole study: Some COVID-19 samples were acute and others convalescent; all came from the United States, Italy and Spain.

This clone appeared a few times. Germline CDR1 is MNHNY and CDR2 is SVGAGI (reference sequence). J gave up 2 bases and V 4 bases, and 5 bases lay outside the gene matches. CDR3 length: 15 amino acids. Per the original data handling: Amplification of reference gene primers provided the estimated nucleated cell counts. Clones were read by immunoSEQ multiplex PCR, and TCRdb kept only the in-frame ones, dropping some. For V, J and clone size, that table is used; D and trimming come from the DNA. The sample gives around 200,000 clones, around 86% of which show up once; roughly 6.7% is in the top ten. Sequences were obtained from peripheral blood. The chain recombines TRBV6-6 with TRBJ1-5; 7 nucleotides line up with TRBD1. The TCR comes from a man aged 40-49 years with acute or convalescent COVID-19. The CDR3 nucleotides read TGTGCCAGCAGTTTCCGAGACAGGGGCAATCAGCCCCAGCATTTT. Its translation: CASSFRDRGNQPQHF.